Sequencing of this T cell receptor beta chain was carried out in a study of blood T cell repertoires in COVID-19. Per the study methods: Amplification with reference gene primers provided the estimates of nucleated cell counts. Data came from immunoSEQ multiplex PCR; TCRdb stores just in-frame clones and leaves some out. V and J calls and clone size are copied from that table; D and trimming were computed from the DNA. The table shows 150,000 to 200,000 clones, with around 76% occurring only once. Germline CDR1 is SGHRS and CDR2 is YFSETQ. Trimming took 4 bases from V and 5 from J, leaving 15 bases between them. This CDR3 is 15 amino acids long.

The sequence derives from a woman aged 55-75 years with COVID-19, enrolled during active disease. The chain employs TRBV5-1 and TRBJ2-2; the D gene is possibly TRBD1 (5 bases). The specimen was peripheral blood. As DNA, the CDR3 is TGCGCCAGCAGCCCCCGGCAGGGAAGTACCGGGGAGCTGTTTTTT. Amino acids: CASSPRQGSTGELFF.